Listed below are T cell receptor beta chains from one sample, sequenced in a study of blood T cells in healthy people across ages. TCRdb reanalysed the 5' RACE reads using MiXCR and keeps one entry per CDR3 protein. The sample lists about 900,000 distinct CDR3 sequences, around two thirds seen once, with roughly 25% in the top ten. The sequencing input was blood. Source of these receptors: a man younger than 45 in good health. CDR3s include the opening cysteine and the closing phenylalanine or tryptophan. D genes are given only for firm matches. Not all rows give a size; the values are once, few, many and, for expanded clones, a class.

CDR3aa | CDR3nt | j_gene | abundance | d_gene | len | v_gene
CASSLVMGQPNNYGYTF | TGTGCCAGCAGCTTGGTGATGGGACAGCCTAATAACTATGGCTACACCTTC | TRBJ1-2 | . | TRBD1 | 17 | TRBV5-5
CASSLIEFGGYTF | TGTGCCAGCAGCCTCATCGAATTCGGGGGCTACACCTTC | TRBJ1-2 | once | . | 13 | TRBV7-2
CASTPFVIRRTPNYGYTF | TGTGCCAGCACCCCTTTTGTGATCCGAAGGACACCGAACTATGGCTACACCTTC | TRBJ1-2 | once | . | 18 | TRBV28
CASSLGGGSPGYTF | TGCGCCAGCAGCCTCGGAGGGGGGAGTCCTGGCTACACCTTC | TRBJ1-2 | few | . | 14 | TRBV4-3
CASSLRQGIYEQYF | TGTGCCAGCAGTTTACGGCAGGGAATCTACGAGCAGTACTTC | TRBJ2-7 | few | . | 14 | TRBV12-3/TRBV12-4
CATAGQAYEQYF | TGTGCCACCGCCGGACAGGCTTACGAGCAGTACTTC | TRBJ2-7 | many | TRBD1 | 12 | TRBV6-6
CASTQLFPGTLQETQYF | TGTGCCAGCACCCAACTGTTCCCCGGGACCCTCCAAGAGACCCAGTACTTC | TRBJ2-5 | once | . | 17 | TRBV13
CASSYSTVDEQYF | TGTGCCAGCAGTTACTCTACGGTCGATGAGCAGTACTTC | TRBJ2-5 | few | . | 13 | TRBV6-5
CASRPVITSGYTF | TGTGCCAGCAGGCCAGTTATAACCAGTGGCTACACCTTC | TRBJ1-2 | . | . | 13 | TRBV6-2/TRBV6-3
CASSQEALGDTQYF | TGTGCCAGCAGCCAAGAAGCACTGGGAGATACGCAGTATTTT | TRBJ2-3 | . | . | 14 | TRBV4-2
CASSVGVTGELFF | TGTGCCAGCAGTGTCGGGGTTACCGGGGAGCTGTTTTTT | TRBJ2-2 | . | . | 13 | TRBV9
CASATGEETQYF | TGTGCCAGCGCCACAGGAGAAGAGACCCAGTACTTC | TRBJ2-5 | . | . | 12 | TRBV6-5
CASSLGAINYGYTF | TGTGCCAGCAGTTTAGGGGCTATTAACTATGGCTACACCTTC | TRBJ1-2 | . | . | 14 | TRBV27
CASSLYAGALGSGANVLTF | TGTGCCAGCAGTTTATACGCAGGGGCGCTCGGCTCTGGGGCCAACGTCCTGACTTTC | TRBJ2-6 | . | . | 19 | TRBV27
CSAQRPAEQYF | TGCAGTGCTCAAAGGCCAGCCGAGCAGTACTTC | TRBJ2-7 | . | . | 11 | TRBV20-1
CASSPRDRYQETQYF | TGTGCCAGCAGCCCGCGGGACCGATACCAAGAGACCCAGTACTTC | TRBJ2-5 | . | . | 15 | TRBV9
CASSVVPGSYGYTF | TGTGCCAGCAGCGTAGTACCAGGTTCCTATGGCTACACCTTC | TRBJ1-2 | . | . | 14 | TRBV7-9
CASSFLGQAKETQYF | TGTGCCAGCAGTTTCCTTGGACAGGCAAAAGAGACCCAGTACTTC | TRBJ2-5 | . | TRBD1 | 15 | TRBV12-3/TRBV12-4
CASSQDPPGGLDPKQFF | TGCGCCAGCAGCCAAGATCCCCCGGGCGGGTTGGATCCTAAGCAGTTCTTC | TRBJ2-1 | . | . | 17 | TRBV4-3
CATPDTQYF | TGTGCCACCCCGGATACGCAGTATTTT | TRBJ2-3 | . | . | 9 | TRBV12-3/TRBV12-4
CSVDGEGYGYTF | TGCAGCGTTGACGGTGAGGGGTATGGCTACACCTTC | TRBJ1-2 | few | . | 12 | TRBV29-1
CASSPNYQGNSPLHF | TGTGCCAGCAGTCCAAATTATCAGGGTAATTCACCCCTCCACTTT | TRBJ1-6 | . | . | 15 | TRBV27
CASSQRGTSTDTQYF | TGTGCCAGCAGCCAACGGGGGACTAGCACAGATACGCAGTATTTT | TRBJ2-3 | . | . | 15 | TRBV14
CASSYSVGGGSGNEQFF | TGTGCCAGCAGTTACTCAGTTGGGGGGGGGAGTGGGAATGAGCAGTTCTTC | TRBJ2-1 | few | TRBD2 | 17 | TRBV6-5
CASSPAGGGDTQYF | TGTGCCAGCAGCCCGGCTGGGGGAGGTGATACGCAGTATTTT | TRBJ2-3 | few | . | 14 | TRBV12-3/TRBV12-4
CASSLLGYNEQFF | TGTGCCAGCAGTTTACTGGGTTACAATGAGCAGTTCTTC | TRBJ2-1 | few | . | 13 | TRBV12-3/TRBV12-4